This T cell receptor beta chain was identified in a study of shared clonotypes between healthy human individuals. The assay was immunoSEQ multiplex PCR, and TCRdb's table has in-frame clones only and misses some. The sample consists of 330,000 or so clones, around 67% of them appearing once. V was clipped by 4 bases and J by 1 base; unmatched bases: 5. Per germline, CDR1 SGDLS and CDR2 YYNGEE. This CDR3 has 15 amino acids. Nashville, Tennessee was home to all donors, each a Caucasian adult. The sample comprised memory CD4+ T cells sorted from blood. Noted subset: CD45RA-negative fraction. The chain recombines TRBV9 with TRBJ1-3; 7 nucleotides agree with TRBD1. The sequence was obtained from a man aged 25 to 40 in good health. The CDR3 region has the DNA TGTGCCAGCAGCTTGACACAGGGGTCTGGAAACACCATATATTTT. This translates into CASSLTQGSGNTIYF.